What follows are 7 T cell receptor beta chains derived from one specimen sequenced in a study of vaccination effects on CD4 cells after COVID-19 (dated by TCRdb to between 2021 and 2022). Their antigen targets remain unknown. Receptors were amplified or captured by the immunoSEQ multiplex PCR assay. TCRdb's version of the immuneACCESS table is confined to in-frame rearrangements and falls short of the full clone set. An unresolved V gene accounts for under half of the shortfall where checked; the remainder is of unknown origin. The sample table holds about 59,000 clones, of which around 80% were seen once. The top ten hold 2% of the sample. In the ViraFEST assay, PBMC were stimulated with viral peptide pools, and antigen-specific CD4+ T cell clonotypes were then identified by expansion using TCR sequencing. After around ten days of culture, CD4+ T cells were isolated with the EasySep CD4+ T cell isolation kit. Each participant got two doses of an mRNA SARS-CoV-2 vaccine, either BNT162b2 or mRNA-1273.

This sample comprised CD4+ T cells from PBMCs cultured with HCoV-OC43 spike peptides, obtained after COVID-19 vaccination. Taken with the paper, the label for cell subset or site translates to: HCoV-OC43 spike overlapping peptide pool stimulation. These receptors originate from a human donor who received a COVID-19 vaccine.

The chain recombines TRBV19 with TRBJ2-5; the D is unclear. The V end lost 5 bases, the J end lost 2 bases, and 12 bases lay between the germline ends. This CDR3 has 14 residues. Germline V gives CDR1 LNHDA, CDR2 SQIVND (reference sequence). The CDR3 spells CASSPGHSQETQYF. CDR3 in DNA: TGTGCCAGTAGTCCAGGTCATAGTCAAGAGACCCAGTACTTC.

The V and J genes are TRBV3-1 (or the pseudogene TRBV3-2) and TRBJ2-2, with 7 bases lining up with TRBD2. The junction had 10 bases not matched to a gene; V was cut back by 8 bases and J by 7 bases. CDR1 is LGHDT, CDR2 YNNKEL, per germline (reference sequence). This CDR3 has 14 amino acids. CDR3 DNA: TGTGCCAGCCGAAAAACCGGGGGGTACGGGGAGCTGTTTTTT. Protein product: CASRKTGGYGELFF.

This chain's CDR3 is CASSPGTRGQPQHF. The CDR3 DNA sequence: TGTGCCAGCAGTCCCGGGACCCGAGGTCAGCCCCAGCATTTT. This sequence joins TRBV2 and TRBJ1-5; possibly TRBD1 for D (5 bases). Germline CDR1 SNHLY, CDR2 FYNNEI. With 5 bases removed from V and 6 bases from J, the gap between germline ends came to 14 bases. This CDR3 region has 14 residues.

The chain employs TRBV19 and TRBJ1-5, with D possibly being TRBD1 (6 bases). The V end was cut by 6 bases, the J end by 4 bases, with 13 bases between. Germline loops: CDR1 LNHDA, CDR2 SQIVND (reference sequence). The CDR3 extends over 14 amino acids. The CDR3 spells CASRQSGDNQPQHF. The CDR3 region has the DNA TGTGCCAGTAGACAATCAGGGGATAATCAGCCCCAGCATTTT.

The rearrangement uses TRBV5-1 and TRBJ1-1, with no clear D. The CDR3 has 14 residues. The V and J ends lost 0 bases and 2 bases respectively, with 8 bases between them. Germline V lookup: CDR1 SGHRS, CDR2 YFSETQ. The CDR3 here is CASSLAQVNTEAFF. Written as DNA, the CDR3 is TGCGCCAGCAGCTTGGCTCAGGTTAACACTGAAGCTTTCTTT.

The chain links TRBV6-5 to TRBJ1-5, with D possibly TRBD1 on 5 matching bases. CDR3 length: 13 amino acids. Trimming took off 6 bases at V and 6 bases at J, with 12 bases between the two ends. Germline V gene data show CDR1 as MNHEY and CDR2 as SVGAGI. DNA of the CDR3: TGTGCCAGCAGCCCCAGGGAGCCTCAGCCCCAGCATTTT. Translating gives CASSPREPQPQHF.

The J gene is TRBJ2-3, the V gene TRBV6-4; 9 bases agree with TRBD2. CDR1 is MRHNA and CDR2 is SNTAGT in the germline V gene. There are 15 residues in the CDR3. Trimming took 6 bases from V and 3 from J; bases not matched to a gene: 7. CDR3 sequence reads: CASSLRAGGTDTQYF. The CDR3 DNA follows: TGTGCCAGCAGCCTCCGGGCGGGGGGGACAGATACGCAGTATTTT.